This TCR beta chain is from a study of molecular identifiers for immune sequencing clone quantification. On the study more broadly: Five portions were made in replicates from RNA of approximately 22,000 or 94,000 naive CD8 cells, and four underwent sequencing.

In the case of this clonotype: Relative to the germline gene, one junction end is altered; a read error may explain this.

Bulk libraries came from a prior protocol with listed TCR primers. TCRdb re-analysed the PCR reads in MiXCR, keeping a single row per CDR3 protein. The sample contains roughly 630,000 distinct CDR3 sequences, about 25% of which appear only once. Libraries used about 18,000 to 1,000,000 sorted naive CD8 T cells and 10%, 30% or 50% RNA input. Naive CD8 T cells were sorted, and the gate applied was CD8+CD4-CCR7+CD45RA+. Germline V gene data show CDR1 as SQVTM and CDR2 as ANQGSEA. The CDR3 runs to 14 residues. This receptor was identified in a human donor in good health. Some libraries in this study had Jurkat cell RNA spiked in. The sequenced sample consisted of naive CD8+ T cells from blood, with Jurkat cell RNA spiked in. As to subset: FACS-sorted CD8+CD4-CCR7+CD45RA+ naive T cells. The chain joins TRBV29-1 to TRBJ1-3; the D is unclear. The CDR3, as DNA: TGCAGCGTTGAGGGCACACGCTCTGGAAACACCGTATATTTT. It is translated as CSVEGTRSGNTVYF.